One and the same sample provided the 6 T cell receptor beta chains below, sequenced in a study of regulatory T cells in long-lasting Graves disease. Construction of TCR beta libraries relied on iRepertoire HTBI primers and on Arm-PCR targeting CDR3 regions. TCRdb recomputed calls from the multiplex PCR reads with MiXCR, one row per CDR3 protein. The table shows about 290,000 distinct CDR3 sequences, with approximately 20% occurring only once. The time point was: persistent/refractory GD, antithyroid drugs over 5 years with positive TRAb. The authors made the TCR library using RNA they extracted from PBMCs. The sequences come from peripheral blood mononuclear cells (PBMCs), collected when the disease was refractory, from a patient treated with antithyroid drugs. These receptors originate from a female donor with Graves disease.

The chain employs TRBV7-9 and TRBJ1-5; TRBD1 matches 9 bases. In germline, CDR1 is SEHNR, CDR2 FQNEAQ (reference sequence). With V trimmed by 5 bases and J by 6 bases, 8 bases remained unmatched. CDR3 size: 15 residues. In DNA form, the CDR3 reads TGTGCCAGCAGCCCAGGACAGGGGAGGGGTCAGCCCCAGCATTTT. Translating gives CASSPGQGRGQPQHF.

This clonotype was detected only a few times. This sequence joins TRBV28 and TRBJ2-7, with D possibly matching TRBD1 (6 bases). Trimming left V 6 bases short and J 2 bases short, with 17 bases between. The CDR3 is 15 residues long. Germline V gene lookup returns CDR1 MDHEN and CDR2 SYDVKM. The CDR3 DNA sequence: TGTGCCAGCAGACACAGGCAGGGGTCGGCCTACGAGCAGTACTTC. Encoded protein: CASRHRQGSAYEQYF.

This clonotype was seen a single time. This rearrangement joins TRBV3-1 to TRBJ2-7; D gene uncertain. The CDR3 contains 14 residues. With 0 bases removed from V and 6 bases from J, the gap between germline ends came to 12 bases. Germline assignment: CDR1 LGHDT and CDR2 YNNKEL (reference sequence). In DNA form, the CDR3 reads TGTGCCAGCAGCCAAGAATCTTCGGGTAGCGAGCAGTACTTC. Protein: CASSQESSGSEQYF.

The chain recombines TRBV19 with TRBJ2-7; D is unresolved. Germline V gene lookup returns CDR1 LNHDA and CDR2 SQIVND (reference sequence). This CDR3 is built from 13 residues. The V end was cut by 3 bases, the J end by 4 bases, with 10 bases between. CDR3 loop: CASSIYSGYEQYF. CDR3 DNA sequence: TGTGCCAGTAGTATCTACAGTGGGTACGAGCAGTACTTC.

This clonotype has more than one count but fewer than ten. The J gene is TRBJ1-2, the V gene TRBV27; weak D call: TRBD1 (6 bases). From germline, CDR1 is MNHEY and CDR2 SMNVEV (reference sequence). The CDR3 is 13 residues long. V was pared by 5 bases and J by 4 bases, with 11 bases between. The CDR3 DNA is TGTGCCAGCAGTGTTGGGGGCCTCTATGGCTACACCTTC. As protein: CASSVGGLYGYTF.

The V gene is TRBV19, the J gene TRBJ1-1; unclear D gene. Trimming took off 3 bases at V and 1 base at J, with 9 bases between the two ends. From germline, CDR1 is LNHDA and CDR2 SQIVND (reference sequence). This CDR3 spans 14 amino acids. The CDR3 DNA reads TGTGCCAGTAGTATTGCCAGCCCGAACACTGAAGCTTTCTTT. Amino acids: CASSIASPNTEAFF. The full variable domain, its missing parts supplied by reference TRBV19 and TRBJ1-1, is DGGITQSPKYLFRKEGQNVTLSCEQNLNHDAMYWYRQDPGQGLRLIYYSQIVNDFQKGDIAEGYSVSREKKESFPLTVTSAQKNPTAFYLCASSIASPNTEAFFGQGTRLTVV.